Listed below are T cell receptor beta chains from one sample, sequenced in a study of cytomegalovirus exposure and HLA in healthy donors. Libraries were prepared by immunoSEQ multiplex PCR; TCRdb keeps only in-frame clonotypes and omits some of them. The data show 80,000 to 95,000 clones, and the top ten clones hold 1.1%. The sequenced material came from PBMCs. The receptors come from a woman in her twenties or thirties in good health and CMV-seronegative. CDR3s leave out the opening cysteine and the closing phenylalanine or tryptophan.

J	V	length	CDR3
TRBJ2-1	TRBV28	13	ASSTTSVVYNEQF
TRBJ1-2	TRBV6-1	12	ASSLGQGSYGYT
TRBJ2-7	TRBV6-1	13	ASSMTSGSAYEQY
TRBJ1-2	TRBV6-5	12	ASSLDRVGYGYT
TRBJ1-5	TRBV30	12	AWRTTGKSQPQH
TRBJ2-1	TRBV9	16	ASSVGSSGWLSYNEQF
TRBJ1-1	TRBV4-2	13	ASSQAQGPNTEAF
TRBJ2-7	TRBV11-3	11	ASSFGGNDEQY
TRBJ2-7	TRBV4-2	13	ASSPGGTGTYEQY
TRBJ2-3	TRBV6-1	14	ASSEWVGGPGYTQY
TRBJ2-1	TRBV29-1	12	SGLTRFSYNEQF
TRBJ1-2	TRBV30	11	ACPRGGSYGYT
TRBJ2-3	TRBV13	13	ASSGGQGVADTQY
TRBJ1-2	TRBV29-1	10	SVQGAVYGYT
TRBJ2-7	TRBV13	14	ASSFAGQGARYEQY
TRBJ1-1	TRBV18	10	ASSINRIEAF
TRBJ2-3	TRBV5-8	14	ASSLLSGGFTDTQY
TRBJ2-1	TRBV29-1	14	SVEGQGTSGYNEQF
TRBJ2-1	TRBV7-9	12	ASSSSGRDNEQF
TRBJ1-2	TRBV28	10	ASSLGQGRYT
TRBJ1-1	TRBV5-8	13	ASSLAADSNTEAF
TRBJ2-7	TRBV6-1	13	ASSELGTSAYEQY
TRBJ1-1	TRBV15	11	ATSRGQETEAF
-	TRBV4-1	13	ASSPQGTGDYEQY
TRBJ1-2	TRBV10-2	12	ASSDGGGNYGYT
TRBJ2-2	TRBV27	13	ASRGSPKVGGELF